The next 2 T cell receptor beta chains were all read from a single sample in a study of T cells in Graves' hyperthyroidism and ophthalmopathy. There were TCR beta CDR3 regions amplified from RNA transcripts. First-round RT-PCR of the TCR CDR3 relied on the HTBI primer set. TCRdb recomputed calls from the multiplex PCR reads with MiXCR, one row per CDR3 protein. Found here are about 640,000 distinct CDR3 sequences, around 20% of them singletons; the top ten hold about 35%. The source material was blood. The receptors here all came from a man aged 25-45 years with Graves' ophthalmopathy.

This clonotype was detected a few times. The CDR3 DNA sequence: TGTGCCAGCAGCTTAGCGTACAGGGGGGATACGCAGTATTTT. Its translation: CASSLAYRGDTQYF. The rearrangement joins TRBV7-9 to TRBJ2-3; TRBD1 aligns across 8 bases. CDR1 is SEHNR, CDR2 FQNEAQ, per germline (reference sequence). The CDR3 length is 14 residues. Trimming at V came to 0 bases and at J to 6 bases, leaving 2 bases not matched to a gene.

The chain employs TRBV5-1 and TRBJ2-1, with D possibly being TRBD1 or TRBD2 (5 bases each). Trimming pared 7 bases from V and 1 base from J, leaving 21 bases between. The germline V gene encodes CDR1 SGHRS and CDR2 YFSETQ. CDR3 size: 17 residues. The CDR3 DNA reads TGCGCCAGCGGTGAGGGGCCACAAAGATCTTCCTACAATGAGCAGTTCTTC. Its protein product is CASGEGPQRSSYNEQFF. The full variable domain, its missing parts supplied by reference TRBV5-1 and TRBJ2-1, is KAGVTQTPRYLIKTRGQQVTLSCSPISGHRSVSWYQQTPGQGLQFLFEYFSETQRNKGNFPGRFSGRQFSNSRSEMNVSTLELGDSALYLCASGEGPQRSSYNEQFFGPGTRLTVL.